This T cell receptor (beta chain) derives from a study of shared clonotypes between healthy human individuals. Generated by immunoSEQ multiplex PCR, the TCRdb table keeps only in-frame clones and is missing some. The repertoire holds roughly 700,000 clones, with about 92% as singletons. The sequencing input was memory CD8+ T cells from PBMCs. Subset in this sample: CD45RO+ cells pooled with CCR7-negative TemRA cells. The TCR comes from a man younger than 35 in good health. Some clones in this sample may be carry-over from other donors' samples.

The CDR3 spells CASLIAGGVYNEQFF. The CDR3 coding sequence is TGTGCCAGCTTGATAGCGGGAGGAGTCTACAATGAGCAGTTCTTC. The chain combines TRBV2 with TRBJ2-1; 10 bases agree with TRBD2. Trimming at V came to 8 bases and at J to 3 bases, leaving 7 bases not matched to a gene. This CDR3 spans 15 amino acids. CDR1 and CDR2 (germline): SNHLY, FYNNEI.